The T cell receptor (beta chain) described here comes from a study of molecular identifiers for immune sequencing clone quantification. The study's findings and limits: The study reportedly detected spiked Jurkat TCR RNA from one cell among some 1 million naive cells.

The table lists this clonotype with many counts. Its antigen is currently unknown. This CDR3 is 14 amino acids long. V lost 2 bases, J lost 9 bases, and 16 bases lay in between. The V gene's germline CDR1 is MDHEN and CDR2 SYDVKM. MiXCR, applied by TCRdb to the PCR reads, yields one record per CDR3 protein. The data hold 60,000 to 70,000 distinct CDR3 sequences, with less than 20% observed a single time. This chain links TRBV28 with TRBJ2-5; D might be TRBD1 or TRBD2, each matching 5 bases. The sample consisted of naive CD8+ T cells from blood, with Jurkat cell RNA spiked in. Noted subset: FACS-sorted CD8+CD4-CCR7+CD45RA+ naive T cells. The receptor was derived from a human donor in good health. Some libraries in this study had Jurkat cell RNA spiked in. The CDR3: CASSLRGPARAQYF. The CDR3 DNA reads as TGTGCCAGCAGTTTACGAGGGCCAGCCAGGGCCCAGTACTTC. Full variable domain (outside the CDR3, taken from reference TRBV28 and TRBJ2-5): DVKVTQSSRYLVKRTGEKVFLECVQDMDHENMFWYRQDPGLGLRLIYFSYDVKMKEKGDIPEGYSVSREKKERFSLILESASTNQTSMYLCASSLRGPARAQYFGPGTRLLVL.